A single sample is the source of the 11 T cell receptor beta chains below, sequenced in a study of T cell responses to AZD1222 COVID-19 vaccine. The table came from immunoSEQ multiplex PCR; TCRdb's copy has only in-frame clones and leaves some out. The profile shows 120,000 or so clones, approximately 88% of them singletons. The sample in question was peripheral blood, obtained on day 0 of AZD1222 vaccination. All receptors derive from an adult in good health.

The chain employs TRBV19 and TRBJ1-5, with D unresolved. Germline V gene sequence: CDR1 LNHDA, CDR2 SQIVND (reference sequence). Trimming pared 3 bases from V and 0 bases from J, leaving 12 bases between. CDR3 size: 16 residues. This CDR3 is CASSIGGRPSNQPQHF. The CDR3 DNA follows: TGTGCCAGTAGTATTGGTGGAAGGCCTAGCAATCAGCCCCAGCATTTT.

The V call is TRBV30, the J call TRBJ2-7; TRBD2 is a possible D gene (6 bases). Trimming took 0 bases from V and 1 from J, leaving 13 bases between them. Germline CDR1 is GTSNPN and CDR2 is SVGIG (reference sequence). The CDR3 is 15 amino acids. CDR3 coding DNA: TGTGCCTGGAGTGTAAGACTAGGCCTTTCCTACGAGCAGTACTTC. Amino acids: CAWSVRLGLSYEQYF.

The chain couples TRBV28 to TRBJ2-3; D might be TRBD1 or TRBD2, each matching 5 bases. The germline V gene has CDR1 MDHEN and CDR2 SYDVKM. This CDR3 region has 15 residues. Trimming removed 2 bases at V and 0 bases at J, with 9 bases between. CDR3 in DNA: TGTGCCAGCAGTTTAGGGGACCGAAGCACAGATACGCAGTATTTT. Protein product: CASSLGDRSTDTQYF.

The chain links TRBV27 to TRBJ1-2, with D possibly TRBD1 on 6 matching bases. Germline lookup yields CDR1 MNHEY and CDR2 SMNVEV (reference sequence). V was clipped by 3 bases and J by 2 bases, with 7 bases between them. CDR3 length: 13 residues. CDR3 sequence (DNA): TGTGCCAGCAGTTTCCAGGGGAACTATGGCTACACCTTC. Its translation is CASSFQGNYGYTF.

This chain links TRBV29-1 with TRBJ2-7, with 7 positions matching TRBD1. This CDR3 spans 15 amino acids. Unmatched junction bases numbered 9, after V lost 0 bases and J lost 4 bases. Germline values: CDR1 SQVTM, CDR2 ANQGSEA. CDR3 bases: TGCAGCGTTGAAGATCGGAAAAGGGGGCCGTACGAGCAGTACTTC. Amino acid sequence: CSVEDRKRGPYEQYF.

This clone was detected once. The chain combines TRBV18 with TRBJ1-2; no definite D call. The germline gives CDR1 KGHSH, CDR2 LQKENI. This CDR3 has 13 amino acids. Trimming removed 0 bases at V and 6 bases at J, with 8 bases between. The CDR3 is CASSPPLPDGYTF. Written as DNA, the CDR3 is TGTGCCAGCTCACCACCTCTGCCAGATGGCTACACCTTC.

The chain links TRBV5-1 to TRBJ1-2, with TRBD1 as a possible D gene (5 bases). The CDR3 is 14 residues long. CDR1 is SGHRS and CDR2 is YFSETQ in the germline V gene. Trimming left V 0 bases short and J 7 bases short, with 13 bases between. The CDR3 loop is CASSLGVGLAGYTF. The DNA of the CDR3 is TGCGCCAGCAGCTTGGGTGTGGGGCTCGCTGGCTACACCTTC.

The genes are TRBV28 and TRBJ1-5; D is ambiguous. Germline-derived CDR1 and CDR2 are MDHEN and SYDVKM. The CDR3 totals 12 residues. V lost 10 bases and J lost 5, with 12 bases in between. CDR3 sequence reads: CATRDPDQPQHF. In DNA, the CDR3 is TGTGCCACCCGGGATCCTGATCAGCCCCAGCATTTT.

The chain recombines TRBV28 with TRBJ2-1; D not resolved. Per the germline V gene, CDR1 is MDHEN and CDR2 is SYDVKM. The CDR3 length is 12 residues. V was trimmed by 3 bases and J by 8 bases, leaving 8 bases between them. The CDR3 region has the DNA TGTGCCAGCAGTTTTCGCTTAGATGAGCAGTTCTTC. This codes for CASSFRLDEQFF.

In DNA form, the CDR3 reads TGTGCCAGCAGCTTAATTGGAAGGCAGGGGAACACTGAAGCTTTCTTT. Its protein product is CASSLIGRQGNTEAFF. The chain employs TRBV7-9 and TRBJ1-1, with D perhaps matching TRBD1 (5 bases). CDR3 length: 16 amino acids. The V gene's germline CDR1 is SEHNR and CDR2 FQNEAQ (reference sequence). Between the trimmed V and J ends, which lost 2 bases and 1 base, there was a span of 14 bases. Full variable domain (outside the CDR3, taken from reference TRBV7-9 and TRBJ1-1): DTGVSQNPRHKITKRGQNVTFRCDPISEHNRLYWYRQTLGQGPEFLTYFQNEAQLEKSRLLSDRFSAERPKGSFSTLEIQRTEQGDSAMYLCASSLIGRQGNTEAFFGQGTRLTVV.

The chain couples TRBV3-1 (or the pseudogene TRBV3-2) to TRBJ1-2; the D is unclear. This CDR3 is 12 amino acids long. V lost 4 bases to trimming and J lost 8 bases, with 11 bases between them. The germline V gene encodes CDR1 LGHDT and CDR2 YNNKEL (reference sequence). The CDR3 region is CASSPPGGGYTF. As DNA, the CDR3 is TGTGCCAGCAGCCCTCCGGGAGGCGGCTACACCTTC.